This T cell receptor beta chain was identified during a study of blood T cell repertoires in COVID-19. Study-level background: Acute-phase and convalescent COVID-19 samples originated in the United States, Italy and Spain. From T cells, B-cell-depleted T cells, or PBMCs came the material, which was cDNA or gDNA.

This CDR3 contains 14 residues. CDR1 is KGHDR, CDR2 SFDVKD, per germline. V was cut by 4 bases and J by 6 bases, with 11 bases left in between. Seattle cases were enrolled at active infection and followed longitudinally. This clone was seen more than once but under ten times. Original processing methods: Quantification of nucleated cells was approximated via reference gene primer amplification. The protocol was immunoSEQ multiplex PCR, while the TCRdb copy is restricted to in-frame clones and leaves out a portion. That table supplies the V and J calls and clone size; D and trimming were determined from the DNA. The sample has over 150,000 clones, approximately 80% seen once; the top ten hold approximately 8.2%.

Material: peripheral blood. The chain uses TRBV24-1 and TRBJ2-2; the D is unclear. The clonotype comes from a woman older than 75 with COVID-19, enrolled during active disease. The DNA of the CDR3 is TGTGCCACCAGTGAGGCCCTGCGGCCCGGGGAGCTGTTTTTT. Amino acid sequence: CATSEALRPGELFF.